This T cell receptor beta chain was captured in a study of blood T cells in healthy people across ages. Points from the study as a whole: Diversity was estimated from one million T cells, and these estimates were considered underestimates. Higher diversity, along with more naive CD4+ cells, distinguished long-lived donors from aged donors.

The V gene's germline CDR1 is LGHNA and CDR2 YSLEER. V was pared by 3 bases and J by 2 bases, with 11 bases of the junction left unmatched. This CDR3 has 18 residues. This clonotype was seen a handful of times. The antigen is undetermined. Through a sample-barcoded 5' primer and a J-beta primer mix, a second PCR was run for roughly 7 to 11 cycles. All cDNA molecules were each tagged by a template-switch adaptor with 12 random nucleotides. TCRdb fed the 5' RACE reads into MiXCR, producing one record per CDR3 protein. The repertoire has around 1,900,000 distinct CDR3 sequences, about 39% of them found once; the top ten carry 23%.

This receptor was identified in a human donor in good health. The genes are TRBV4-3 and TRBJ2-7; 12 bases are shared with TRBD2. The sample comprised blood. The DNA for the CDR3 is TGCGCCAGCAGCCAGGCAACTAGCGGGGGGACGACACCCTACGAGCAGTACTTC. Amino acid sequence: CASSQATSGGTTPYEQYF.